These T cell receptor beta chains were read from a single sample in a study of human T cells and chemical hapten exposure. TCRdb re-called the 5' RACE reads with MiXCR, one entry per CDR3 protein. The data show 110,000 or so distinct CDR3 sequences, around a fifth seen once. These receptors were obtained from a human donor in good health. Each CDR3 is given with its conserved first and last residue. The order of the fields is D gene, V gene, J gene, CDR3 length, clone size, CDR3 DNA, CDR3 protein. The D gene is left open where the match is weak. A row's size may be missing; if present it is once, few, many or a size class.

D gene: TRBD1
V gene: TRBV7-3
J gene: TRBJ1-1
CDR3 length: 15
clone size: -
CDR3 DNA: TGTGCCAGCAGCTTAAAGGGGGCCATGAACACTGAAGCTTTCTTT
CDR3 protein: CASSLKGAMNTEAFF

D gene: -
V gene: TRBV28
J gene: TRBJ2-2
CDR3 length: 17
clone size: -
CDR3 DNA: TGTGCCAGCAGTTTAATAGGGCAGGGGCCGAACACCGGGGAGCTGTTTTTT
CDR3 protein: CASSLIGQGPNTGELFF

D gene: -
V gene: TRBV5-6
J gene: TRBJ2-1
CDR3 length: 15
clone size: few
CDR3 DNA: TGTGCCAGCAGCAGGAGGGAGTGGCGGGACAATGAGCAGTTCTTC
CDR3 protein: CASSRREWRDNEQFF

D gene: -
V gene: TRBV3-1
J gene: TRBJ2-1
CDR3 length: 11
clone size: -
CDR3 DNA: TGTGCCAGCAGCAGGTCCGGGGAGCAGTTCTTC
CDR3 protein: CASSRSGEQFF

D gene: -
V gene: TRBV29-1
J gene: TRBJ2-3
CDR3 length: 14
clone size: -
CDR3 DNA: TGCAGCGGGGGTGTTAAGAGCTCAGGAGATACGCAGTATTTT
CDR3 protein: CSGGVKSSGDTQYF

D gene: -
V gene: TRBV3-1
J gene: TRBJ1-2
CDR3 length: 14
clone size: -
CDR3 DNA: TGTACCAGCAGCCGGGACACCCGTGGGTATGGCTACACCTTC
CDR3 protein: CTSSRDTRGYGYTF

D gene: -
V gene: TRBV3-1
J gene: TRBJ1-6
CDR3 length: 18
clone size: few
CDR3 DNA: TGTGCCAGCAGCCAAGATGTGGCAGGGAGCTCCTATAATTCACCCCTCCACTTT
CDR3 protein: CASSQDVAGSSYNSPLHF

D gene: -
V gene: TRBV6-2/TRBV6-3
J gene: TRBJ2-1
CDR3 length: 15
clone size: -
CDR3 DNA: TGTGCCAGCAGTGAGGAAGGGCACCCCACAGGTGAGCAGTTCTTC
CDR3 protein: CASSEEGHPTGEQFF

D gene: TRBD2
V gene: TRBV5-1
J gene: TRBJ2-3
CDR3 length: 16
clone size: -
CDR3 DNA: TGCGCCAGCACCCCGTACGGGACTAGCGCCACAGATACGCAGTATTTT
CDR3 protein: CASTPYGTSATDTQYF

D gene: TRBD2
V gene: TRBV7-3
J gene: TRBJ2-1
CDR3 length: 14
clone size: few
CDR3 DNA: TGTGCCAGCAGCTTGACTAGCGGGGCCGATGAGCAGTTCTTC
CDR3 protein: CASSLTSGADEQFF

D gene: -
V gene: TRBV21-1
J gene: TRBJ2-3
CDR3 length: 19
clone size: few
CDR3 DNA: TGTGCCAGCAGCAAAGACCCGGGATTAGCGAATCCTAGCACAGATACGCAGTATTTT
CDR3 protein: CASSKDPGLANPSTDTQYF

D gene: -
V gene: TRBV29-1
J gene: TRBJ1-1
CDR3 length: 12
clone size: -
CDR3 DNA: TGCAGCGTTGCGGGGGGAAACACTGAAGCTTTCTTT
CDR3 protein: CSVAGGNTEAFF

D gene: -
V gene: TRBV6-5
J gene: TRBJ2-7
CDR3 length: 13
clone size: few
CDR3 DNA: TGTGCCAGTCGGGGACTCAAGTCCTACGAGCAGTACTTC
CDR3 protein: CASRGLKSYEQYF

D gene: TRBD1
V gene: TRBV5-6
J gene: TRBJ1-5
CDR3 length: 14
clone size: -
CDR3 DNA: TGTGCCAGCAGCTACGGACAGGGCCGGCAGCCCCAGCATTTT
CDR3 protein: CASSYGQGRQPQHF

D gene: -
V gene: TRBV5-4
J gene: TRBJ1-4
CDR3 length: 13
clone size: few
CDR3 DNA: TGTGCCAGCAGCATAAACAGCGGTGAAAAACTGTTTTTT
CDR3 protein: CASSINSGEKLFF

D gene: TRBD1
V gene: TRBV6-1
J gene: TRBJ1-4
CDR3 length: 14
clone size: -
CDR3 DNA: TGTGCCAGCAGTAATAACAGGGGTAATGAAAAACTGTTTTTT
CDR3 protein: CASSNNRGNEKLFF

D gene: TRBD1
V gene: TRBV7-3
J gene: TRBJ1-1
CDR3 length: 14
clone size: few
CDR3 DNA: TGTGCCAGCAGCTTATCCTCGACAGGGGAGGAGGCTTTCTTT
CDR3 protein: CASSLSSTGEEAFF

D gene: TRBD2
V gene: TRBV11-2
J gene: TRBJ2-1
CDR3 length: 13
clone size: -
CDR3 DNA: TGTGCCAGCAGGACTAGCGGATACAATGAGCAGTTCTTC
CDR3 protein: CASRTSGYNEQFF

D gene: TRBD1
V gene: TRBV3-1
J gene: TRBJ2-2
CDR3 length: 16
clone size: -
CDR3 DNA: TGTGCCAGCAGCCGGGACAGGGGTCGGGGAACCGGGGAGCTGTTTTTT
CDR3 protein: CASSRDRGRGTGELFF

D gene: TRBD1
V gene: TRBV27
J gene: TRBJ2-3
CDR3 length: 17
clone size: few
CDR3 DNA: TGTGCCAGCAGTGCCTGGACAGGGGCGCAGTCCACAGATACGCAGTATTTT
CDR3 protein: CASSAWTGAQSTDTQYF

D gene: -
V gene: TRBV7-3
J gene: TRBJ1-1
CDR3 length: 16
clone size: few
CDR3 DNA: TGTGCCAGCAGCGCCCAGCCCGGACAGATGAACACTGAAGCTTTCTTT
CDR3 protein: CASSAQPGQMNTEAFF

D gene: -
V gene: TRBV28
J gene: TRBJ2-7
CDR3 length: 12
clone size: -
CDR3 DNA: TGTGCCACCACCAGGAGGGTGGGCGAGCAGTACTTC
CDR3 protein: CATTRRVGEQYF

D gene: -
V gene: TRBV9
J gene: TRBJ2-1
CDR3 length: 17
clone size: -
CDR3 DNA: TGTGCCAGCGGCCGTAATACAGGCGGGGAGGCCTACAATGAGCAGTTCTTC
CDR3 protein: CASGRNTGGEAYNEQFF

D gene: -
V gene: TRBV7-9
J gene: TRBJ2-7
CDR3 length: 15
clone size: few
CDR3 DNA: TGTGCCAGCAGCCCGCGCACAGGGAGCGCCTACGAGCAGTACTTC
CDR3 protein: CASSPRTGSAYEQYF

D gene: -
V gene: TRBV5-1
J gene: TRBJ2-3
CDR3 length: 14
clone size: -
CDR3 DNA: TGCGCCAGCAGCTTGGCCTACAGCACAGATACGCAGTATTTT
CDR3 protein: CASSLAYSTDTQYF

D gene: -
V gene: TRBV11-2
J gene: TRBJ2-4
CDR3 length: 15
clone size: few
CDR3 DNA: TGTGCCAGCAGCTTAGATGAGGGGCTGAAAAACATTCAGTACTTC
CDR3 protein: CASSLDEGLKNIQYF

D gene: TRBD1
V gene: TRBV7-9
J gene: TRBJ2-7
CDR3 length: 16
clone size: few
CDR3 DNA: TGTGCCAGCAGCTCCCGGACAGGGGGTACCCCATACGAGCAGTACTTC
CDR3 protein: CASSSRTGGTPYEQYF